This T cell receptor beta chain was sequenced in a study of OX40 agonist ivuxolimab in advanced cancers. Study context: The patients received agonistic anti-OX40 (CD134) antibody ivuxolimab.

Generated by immunoSEQ multiplex PCR, the TCRdb table keeps only in-frame clones and is missing some. Of approximately 92,000 clones in the sample, approximately 80% were seen once. The V end was cut by 0 bases, the J end by 8 bases, with 8 bases between. The CDR3 is 13 amino acids. Germline V gene data show CDR1 as LNHNV and CDR2 as YYDKDF (reference sequence). The V gene is TRBV15, the J gene TRBJ2-1; no clear D. The TCR was taken from an adult with an advanced solid tumor such as melanoma, head and neck, liver or kidney cancer. This material consisted of CD4+ or CD8+ T cells sorted from blood, taken in a trial of the OX40 agonist ivuxolimab. The CDR3 coding sequence is TGTGCCACCAGCAGAGATCTGGGTGATGAGCAGTTCTTC. Translating gives CATSRDLGDEQFF. Full variable domain (rest looked up from reference TRBV15 and TRBJ2-1): DAMVIQNPRYQVTQFGKPVTLSCSQTLNHNVMYWYQQKSSQAPKLLFHYYDKDFNNEADTPDNFQSRRPNTSFCFLDIRSPGLGDTAMYLCATSRDLGDEQFFGPGTRLTVL.